One TCR beta chain is described in this entry. Its cognate antigen is unknown. This specimen comes from a study of T cells expressing NK-cell markers. About the research overall: From sorted CD3+CD56+NKG2C+, CD3+CD56+NKG2C- and CD3+CD56-NKG2C+ T cells came the TCR beta repertoires. Study conclusions and caveats: Evidence did not settle whether expanded NKG2C+ T cell clones targeted HCMV. In a few donors, dominant clonotypes made up about 28.3-65% of CD3+CD56-NKG2C+ cells.

Germline V lookup: CDR1 KGHSH, CDR2 LQKENI. This CDR3 has 13 residues. Libraries used 5'RACE template switching adding universal primer site and UMIs. No DNA is given; TCRdb re-called the 5' RACE reads and lists each CDR3 protein once. Its listing shows 350,000 to 450,000 distinct CDR3 sequences. The sample comprised blood T cells: a sorted CD56 or NKG2C T cell subset, CD4+ or CD8+ T cells, or bulk PBMC T cells (not recorded which). The chain joins TRBV18 to TRBJ2-3. The TCR sequence derives from a man aged 18-75 years in good health. This CDR3 is CASSPRGTDTQYF.